The 11 T cell receptor beta chains below were found in one sample sequenced in a study of shared clonotypes between healthy human individuals. Method: immunoSEQ multiplex PCR; TCRdb's copy keeps in-frame clones and lacks some. The repertoire consists of some 2.4 million clones, with 80% to 95% occurring once and the leading ten covering around 0.37%. Sequencing used naive CD4+ T cells from PBMCs. Indicated subset: CD45RA+ positively selected. The receptors shown here come from a man aged 18 to 30 in good health. Some clones in this sample may be carry-over from other donors' samples.

V gene TRBV19 combines with J gene TRBJ1-5; the D gene is possibly TRBD1 (5 bases). Trimming left V 2 bases short and J 0 bases short, with 14 bases between. The CDR3 runs 17 residues. Per germline, CDR1 LNHDA and CDR2 SQIVND (reference sequence). CDR3 loop: CASSIWGLPSSNQPQHF. The CDR3 DNA reads TGTGCCAGTAGTATATGGGGACTACCCTCTAGCAATCAGCCCCAGCATTTT.

Note on this clone: The junction and the germline gene differ at one end; a read error may be behind it. V is TRBV9 and J is TRBJ1-4; 7 bases agree with TRBD1. From germline, CDR1 is SGDLS and CDR2 YYNGEE. CDR3 length: 17 residues. Here the CDR3 reads CASTVGGGTFPNEKLFF. As DNA, the CDR3 is TGTGCCAGCACCGTAGGGGGCGGGACTTTCCCAAATGAAAAACTGTTTTTT.

The V and J genes are TRBV2 and TRBJ1-1; D is unclear. The CDR3 consists of 15 residues. The V gene's germline CDR1 is SNHLY and CDR2 FYNNEI. With 3 bases removed from V and 1 base from J, the gap between germline ends came to 12 bases. CDR3 DNA sequence: TGTGCCAGCAGTGACTTTTGGGCCACGAACACTGAAGCTTTCTTT. It yields the protein CASSDFWATNTEAFF.

The chain carries TRBV4-2 and TRBJ2-1; 9 bases are shared with TRBD2. V was pared by 1 base and J by 10 bases, with 8 bases of the junction left unmatched. The CDR3 has 15 residues. Germline V gene lookup returns CDR1 LGHNA and CDR2 YNFKEQ. CDR3 protein: CASSQVSGSPREQFF. CDR3 nucleotides: TGTGCCAGCAGCCAAGTTAGCGGGAGCCCCAGGGAGCAGTTCTTC.

The chain uses TRBV19 and TRBJ2-7; 8 bases map to TRBD2. The CDR3 contains 14 residues. V gave up 4 bases and J gave up 6 bases; unmatched junction bases: 8. Germline CDR1 reads LNHDA; CDR2 reads SQIVND (reference sequence). CDR3 DNA: TGTGCCAGTAGTACCGGGCGGGGGGCTGGCGAGCAGTACTTC. The encoded protein is CASSTGRGAGEQYF.

The chain recombines TRBV30 with TRBJ2-4; 13 positions match TRBD2. The CDR3 is 19 amino acids. The germline V gene encodes CDR1 GTSNPN and CDR2 SVGIG (reference sequence). V lost 2 bases to trimming and J lost 0 bases; unmatched junction nucleotides: 10. The CDR3 spells CAWSPTRTSGSLAKNIQYF. CDR3 bases: TGTGCCTGGAGTCCGACTCGGACTAGCGGGAGTCTAGCCAAAAACATTCAGTACTTC.

This rearrangement joins TRBV11-2 to TRBJ1-1; the D is unclear. V was clipped by 1 base and J by 5 bases, with 11 bases between them. This CDR3 comprises 14 residues. The germline V gene encodes CDR1 SGHAT and CDR2 FQNNGV. CDR3 in DNA: TGTGCCAGCAGCTTAGTATTTCGGGTGACTGAAGCTTTCTTT. Translation: CASSLVFRVTEAFF.

The chain recombines TRBV6-6 with TRBJ2-3; D remains unclear. Germline V gene lookup returns CDR1 MNHNY and CDR2 SVGAGI (reference sequence). The ends were cut back, 11 bases at V and 2 bases at J, with 11 bases in the middle. The CDR3 sequence is 12 residues long. The CDR3 loop is CAGGLHTDTQYF. In nucleotides, the CDR3 is TGTGCCGGTGGGTTGCACACAGATACGCAGTATTTT.

This clone was recorded once. The chain recombines TRBV10-3 with TRBJ1-1; D might be TRBD1 (6 bases). V lost 2 bases, J lost 0 bases, and 13 bases lay in between. The CDR3 has 16 residues. Germline V gene data show CDR1 as ENHRY and CDR2 as SYGVKD. CDR3 coding DNA: TGTGCCATCAGTGAGAGGTCACAGGGCCTGAACACTGAAGCTTTCTTT. Its translation: CAISERSQGLNTEAFF.

The chain recombines TRBV29-1 with TRBJ1-4; no clear D gene. Looked up from germline, CDR1 is SQVTM and CDR2 is ANQGSEA. The CDR3 length is 12 residues. Deletions cut 4 bases from V and 3 bases from J, with 6 bases between. The CDR3 protein is CSVAGSNEKLFF. The CDR3 nucleotides read TGCAGCGTTGCCGGGTCTAATGAAAAACTGTTTTTT.

The CDR3 region has the DNA TGTGCCAGCAGCCCCCTGAACAGGGTGGGGTATGGCTACACCTTC. This translates into CASSPLNRVGYGYTF. The J gene is TRBJ1-2, the V gene TRBV28; D possibly corresponds to TRBD1 (6 bases). Trimming removed 6 bases at V and 5 bases at J, with 19 bases between. The CDR3 extends over 15 amino acids. Germline CDR1 and CDR2: MDHEN and SYDVKM.